One and the same sample provided the 8 T cell receptor beta chains below, sequenced in a study of T cell responses to AZD1222 COVID-19 vaccine. Using immunoSEQ multiplex PCR, the repertoire was profiled, and TCRdb retains in-frame clones only, with some absent. The data show some 120,000 clones, 75% to 90% seen once. The source material was peripheral blood, sampled on day 0 of AZD1222 vaccination. These TCRs come from an adult in good health.

The CDR3 DNA is TGTGCCAGTAGTATAGTTTACGCCTATAGCAATCAGCCCCAGCATTTT. Translating gives CASSIVYAYSNQPQHF. The chain couples TRBV19 to TRBJ1-5; unclear D gene. V was shortened by 1 base and J by 0 bases, with 10 bases between the two germline ends. Germline V gives CDR1 LNHDA, CDR2 SQIVND (reference sequence). The CDR3 covers 16 residues.

The chain combines TRBV19 with TRBJ2-2, with D unresolved. CDR3 size: 14 residues. CDR1 and CDR2 from the germline V gene are LNHDA and SQIVND (reference sequence). V gave up 0 bases and J gave up 2 bases, with 4 bases separating them. The CDR3 DNA sequence: TGTGCCAGTAGTATAGAGTTTAACACCGGGGAGCTGTTTTTT. Translated: CASSIEFNTGELFF.

The chain is built from TRBV30 and TRBJ1-2; unclear D gene. The CDR3 sequence is 11 residues long. Germline CDR1 and CDR2: GTSNPN and SVGIG (reference sequence). Trimming removed 3 bases at V and 8 bases at J, with 10 bases between. In DNA form, the CDR3 reads TGTGCCTGGAGGGTGGCGTACGGCTACACCTTC. This sequence encodes CAWRVAYGYTF. Using reference TRBV30 and TRBJ1-2 for the parts outside the CDR3, the full variable domain is SQTIHQWPATLVQPVGSPLSLECTVEGTSNPNLYWYRQAAGRGLQLLFYSVGIGQISSEVPQNLSASRPQDRQFILSSKKLLLSDSGFYLCAWRVAYGYTFGSGTRLTVV.

The J gene is TRBJ1-5, the V gene TRBV15, with a tentative D call TRBD1 (5 bases). CDR1 is LNHNV, CDR2 YYDKDF, per germline (reference sequence). V lost 0 bases and J 6 bases, leaving 12 bases between the germline ends. The CDR3 spans 15 residues. CDR3 DNA sequence: TGTGCCACCAGCAGAGATCCGCAGGGAGTTCAGCCCCAGCATTTT. This encodes CATSRDPQGVQPQHF.

The rearrangement links TRBV18 to TRBJ1-5; D call uncertain. V lost 3 bases to trimming and J lost 3 bases, with 12 bases between them. Germline V gene lookup returns CDR1 KGHSH and CDR2 LQKENI. This CDR3 has 15 amino acids. The CDR3 sequence is CASSPTRADNQPQHF. The CDR3 coding sequence is TGTGCCAGCTCACCGACGAGGGCAGACAATCAGCCCCAGCATTTT.

The chain uses TRBV9 and TRBJ2-7, with D possibly called TRBD1 or TRBD2 (5 bases each). The germline V gene encodes CDR1 SGDLS and CDR2 YYNGEE. The CDR3 is made up of 13 amino acids. V lost 4 bases to trimming and J lost 5 bases, with 13 bases between them. The DNA of the CDR3 is TGTGCCAGCAGCTGGGGACCAAACCACGAGCAGTACTTC. Encoded protein: CASSWGPNHEQYF.

The V call is TRBV11-3, the J call TRBJ2-7, with 8 nucleotides matching TRBD2. Trimming took 5 bases from V and 3 from J; bases not matched to a gene: 9. The CDR3 is 15 residues long. Germline CDR1 is SGHNT and CDR2 is YENEEA. The CDR3 sequence: CASSPRLARNYEQYF. CDR3 DNA: TGTGCCAGCAGCCCTAGACTAGCGCGAAACTACGAGCAGTACTTC.

The chain couples TRBV19 to TRBJ1-1, with 9 bases aligning to TRBD1. With 5 bases clipped from V and 4 bases from J, the junction kept 8 bases outside the gene matches. The CDR3 contains 15 residues. From germline, CDR1 is LNHDA and CDR2 SQIVND (reference sequence). The CDR3 region has the DNA TGTGCCAGTAGTTCACAGGGGGCTGGGGTCACTGAAGCTTTCTTT. Its protein product is CASSSQGAGVTEAFF.